This T cell receptor beta chain comes out of a study of OX40 agonist ivuxolimab in advanced cancers. Here immunoSEQ multiplex PCR was the method, and the copy in TCRdb shows in-frame clones only, minus some. The repertoire has tens of thousands of clones, under 90% of them found once; the top ten carry 0.95% to 1.3%. V was shortened by 5 bases and J by 0 bases, with 13 bases between the two germline ends. Germline V gene sequence: CDR1 KGHSH, CDR2 LQKENI. CDR3 size: 15 residues. J is TRBJ1-1 and V is TRBV18; D is possibly TRBD1 (6 bases). The source is an adult with an advanced solid tumor such as melanoma, head and neck, liver or kidney cancer. The material was CD4+ or CD8+ T cells sorted from blood, obtained in a trial of the OX40 agonist ivuxolimab. As DNA, the CDR3 is TGTGCCAGCTCAGCGGACAGCTTGATGAACACTGAAGCTTTCTTT. Translating gives CASSADSLMNTEAFF.